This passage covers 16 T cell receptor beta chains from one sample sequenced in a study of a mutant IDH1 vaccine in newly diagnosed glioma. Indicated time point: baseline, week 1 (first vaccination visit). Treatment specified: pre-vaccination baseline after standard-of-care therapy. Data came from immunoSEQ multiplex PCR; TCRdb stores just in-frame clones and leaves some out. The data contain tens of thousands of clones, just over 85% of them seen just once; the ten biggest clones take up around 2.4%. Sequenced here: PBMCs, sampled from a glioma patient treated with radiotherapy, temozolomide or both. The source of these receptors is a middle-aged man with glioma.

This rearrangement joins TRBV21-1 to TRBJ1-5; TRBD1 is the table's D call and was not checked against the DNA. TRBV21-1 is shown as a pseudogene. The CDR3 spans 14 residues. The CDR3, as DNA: TGTGCCAGCAGTCCGGACAGGGAGTATCAGCCCCAGCATTTT. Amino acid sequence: CASSPDREYQPQHF.

CDR3 region: CASSGRGETPGELFF. The CDR3 nucleotides read TGTGCCAGCAGCGGAAGGGGGGAGACCCCCGGGGAGCTGTTTTTT. V gene TRBV9 combines with J gene TRBJ2-2; either TRBD1 or TRBD2 may supply D (6 bases each). The germline CDR1 and CDR2 sequences are SGDLS and YYNGEE. This CDR3 region has 15 residues. Trimming shortened V by 3 bases and J by 6 bases, and 15 bases separated the two germline ends.

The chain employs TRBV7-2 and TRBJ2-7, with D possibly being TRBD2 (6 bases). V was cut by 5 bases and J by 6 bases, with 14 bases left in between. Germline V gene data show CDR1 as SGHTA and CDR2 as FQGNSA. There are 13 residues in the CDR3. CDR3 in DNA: TGTGCCAGCAGCGCTCGGACCGGGAGCGAGCAGTACTTC. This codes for CASSARTGSEQYF.

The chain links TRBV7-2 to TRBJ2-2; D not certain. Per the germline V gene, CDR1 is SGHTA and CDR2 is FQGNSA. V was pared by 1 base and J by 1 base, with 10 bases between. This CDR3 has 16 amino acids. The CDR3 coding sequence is TGTGCCAGCAGCTTAGATTCCAAAATGAACACCGGGGAGCTGTTTTTT. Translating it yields CASSLDSKMNTGELFF.

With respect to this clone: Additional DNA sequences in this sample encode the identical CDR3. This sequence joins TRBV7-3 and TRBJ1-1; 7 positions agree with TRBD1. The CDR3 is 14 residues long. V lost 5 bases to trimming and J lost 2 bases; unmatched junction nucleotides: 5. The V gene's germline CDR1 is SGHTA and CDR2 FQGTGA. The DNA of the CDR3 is TGTGCCAGCAGCCCCGGGACAGTCAACACTGAAGCTTTCTTT. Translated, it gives CASSPGTVNTEAFF.

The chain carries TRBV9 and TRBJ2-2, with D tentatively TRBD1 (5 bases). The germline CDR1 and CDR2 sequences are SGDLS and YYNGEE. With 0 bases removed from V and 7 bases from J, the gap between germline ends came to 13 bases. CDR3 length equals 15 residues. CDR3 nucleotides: TGTGCCAGCAGCGTAGGTTCAGGGTCAAGCGGGGAGCTGTTTTTT. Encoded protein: CASSVGSGSSGELFF.

The DNA of the CDR3 is TGCGCCAGCACGCTAGCGGGAGGGGATGAGCAGTTCTTC. This encodes CASTLAGGDEQFF. This rearrangement joins TRBV5-1 to TRBJ2-1; 12 nucleotides align to TRBD2. Trimming cost V 6 bases and J 8 bases; bases outside gene matches: 3. The CDR3 runs 13 residues. CDR1 and CDR2 from the germline V gene are SGHRS and YFSETQ.

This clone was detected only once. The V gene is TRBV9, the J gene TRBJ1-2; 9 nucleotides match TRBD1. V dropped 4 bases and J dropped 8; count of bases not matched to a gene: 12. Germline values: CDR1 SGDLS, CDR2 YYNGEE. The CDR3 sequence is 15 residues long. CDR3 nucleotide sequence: TGTGCCAGCAGCATCGACCCGGGACAGGGTGGCGGCTACACCTTC. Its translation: CASSIDPGQGGGYTF. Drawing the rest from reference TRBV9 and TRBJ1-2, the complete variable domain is DSGVTQTPKHLITATGQRVTLRCSPRSGDLSVYWYQQSLDQGLQFLIQYYNGEERAKGNILERFSAQQFPDLHSELNLSSLELGDSALYFCASSIDPGQGGGYTFGSGTRLTVV.

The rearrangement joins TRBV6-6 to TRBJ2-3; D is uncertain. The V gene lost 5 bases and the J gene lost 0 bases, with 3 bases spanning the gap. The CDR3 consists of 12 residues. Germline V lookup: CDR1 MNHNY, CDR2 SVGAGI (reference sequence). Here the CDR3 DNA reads TGTGCCAGCAGTCAAAGCACAGATACGCAGTATTTT. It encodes CASSQSTDTQYF.

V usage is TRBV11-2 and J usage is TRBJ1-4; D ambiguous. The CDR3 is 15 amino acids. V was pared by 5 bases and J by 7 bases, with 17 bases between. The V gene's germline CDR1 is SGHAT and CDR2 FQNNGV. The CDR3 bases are TGTGCCAGCAGCCACCCTCTGAGCAGTCGTGAAAAACTGTTTTTT. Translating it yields CASSHPLSSREKLFF.

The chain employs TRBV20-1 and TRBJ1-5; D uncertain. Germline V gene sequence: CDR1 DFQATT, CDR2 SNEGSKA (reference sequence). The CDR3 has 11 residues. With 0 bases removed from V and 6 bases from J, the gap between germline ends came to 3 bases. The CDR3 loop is CSARDRQPQHF. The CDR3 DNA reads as TGCAGTGCTAGAGATCGTCAGCCCCAGCATTTT.

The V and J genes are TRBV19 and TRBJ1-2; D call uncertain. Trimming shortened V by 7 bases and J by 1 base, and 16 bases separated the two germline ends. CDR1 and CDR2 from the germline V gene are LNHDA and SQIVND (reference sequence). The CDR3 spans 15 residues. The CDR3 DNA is TGTGCCAGTAAAGCGAAGGACCTGATTAACTATGGCTACACCTTC. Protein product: CASKAKDLINYGYTF.

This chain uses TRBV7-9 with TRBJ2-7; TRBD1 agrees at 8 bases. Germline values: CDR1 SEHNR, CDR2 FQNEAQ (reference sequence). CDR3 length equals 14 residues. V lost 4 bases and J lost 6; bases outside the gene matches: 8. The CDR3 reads CASSSQGARGEQYF. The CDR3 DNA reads TGTGCCAGCAGCTCCCAGGGGGCGAGGGGCGAGCAGTACTTC.

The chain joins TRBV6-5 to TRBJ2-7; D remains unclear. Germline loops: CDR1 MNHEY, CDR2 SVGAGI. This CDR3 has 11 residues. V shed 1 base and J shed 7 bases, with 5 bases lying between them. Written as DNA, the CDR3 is TGTGCCAGCAGTTACTTGGGGGAGCAGTACTTC. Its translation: CASSYLGEQYF.

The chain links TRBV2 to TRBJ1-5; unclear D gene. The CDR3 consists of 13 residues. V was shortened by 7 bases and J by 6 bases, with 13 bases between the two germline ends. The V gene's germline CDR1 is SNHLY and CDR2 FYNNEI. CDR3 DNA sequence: TGTGCCAGCAAGGCGCCCGGTATTCAGCCCCAGCATTTT. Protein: CASKAPGIQPQHF. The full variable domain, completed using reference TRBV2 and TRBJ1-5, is EPEVTQTPSHQVTQMGQEVILRCVPISNHLYFYWYRQILGQKVEFLVSFYNNEISEKSEIFDDQFSVERPDGSNFTLKIRSTKLEDSAMYFCASKAPGIQPQHFGDGTRLSIL.

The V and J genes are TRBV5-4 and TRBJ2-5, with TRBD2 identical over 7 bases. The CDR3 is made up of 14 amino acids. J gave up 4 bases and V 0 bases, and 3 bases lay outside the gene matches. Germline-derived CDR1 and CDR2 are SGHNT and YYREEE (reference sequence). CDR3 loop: CASSLGGSRETQYF. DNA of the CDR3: TGTGCCAGCAGCTTGGGCGGGAGCAGAGAGACCCAGTACTTC.